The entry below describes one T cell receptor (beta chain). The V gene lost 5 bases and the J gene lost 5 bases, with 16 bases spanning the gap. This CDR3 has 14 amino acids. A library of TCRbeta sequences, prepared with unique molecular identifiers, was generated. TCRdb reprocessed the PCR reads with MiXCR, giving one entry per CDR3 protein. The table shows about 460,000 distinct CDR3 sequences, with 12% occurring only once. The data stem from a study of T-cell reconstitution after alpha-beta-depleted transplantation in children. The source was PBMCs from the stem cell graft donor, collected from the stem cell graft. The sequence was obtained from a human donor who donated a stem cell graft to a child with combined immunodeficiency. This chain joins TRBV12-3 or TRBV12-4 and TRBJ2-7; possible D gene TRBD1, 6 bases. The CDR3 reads CASSIRNRDHEQYF. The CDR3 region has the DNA TGTGCCAGCAGTATTCGGAACAGGGATCACGAGCAGTACTTC.